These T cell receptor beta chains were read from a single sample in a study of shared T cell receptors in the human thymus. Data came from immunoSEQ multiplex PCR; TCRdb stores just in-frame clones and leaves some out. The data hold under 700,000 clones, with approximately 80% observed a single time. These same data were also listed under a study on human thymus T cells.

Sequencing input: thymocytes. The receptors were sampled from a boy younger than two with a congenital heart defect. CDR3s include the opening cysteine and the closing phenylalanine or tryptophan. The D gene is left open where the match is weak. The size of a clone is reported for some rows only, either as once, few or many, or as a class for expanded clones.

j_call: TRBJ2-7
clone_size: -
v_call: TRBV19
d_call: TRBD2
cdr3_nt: TGTGCCAGTAGTAGAGAAACTAGCGGGAGGGCCCTCGAGCAGTACTTC
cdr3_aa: CASSRETSGRALEQYF

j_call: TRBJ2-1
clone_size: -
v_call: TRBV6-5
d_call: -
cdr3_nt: TGTGCCAGCAGTTACTCGACTCTCTACAATGAGCAGTTCTTC
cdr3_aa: CASSYSTLYNEQFF

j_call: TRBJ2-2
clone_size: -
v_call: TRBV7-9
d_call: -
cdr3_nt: TGTGCCAGCAGCCGCCCGAGAGTAGCGAGTGGGACCGGGGAGCTGTTTTTT
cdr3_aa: CASSRPRVASGTGELFF

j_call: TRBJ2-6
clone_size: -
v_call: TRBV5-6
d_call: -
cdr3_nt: TGTGCCAGCAGCCCTGAGGTCTCTGGGGCCAACGTCCTGACTTTC
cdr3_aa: CASSPEVSGANVLTF

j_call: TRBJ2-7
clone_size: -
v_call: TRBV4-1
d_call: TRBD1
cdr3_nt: TGCGCCAGCAGCCACCGATCGGGACAGGGCGTAGGCGAGCAGTACTTC
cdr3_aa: CASSHRSGQGVGEQYF

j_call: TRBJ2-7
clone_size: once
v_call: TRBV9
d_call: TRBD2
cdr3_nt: TGTGCCAGCAGGCCTCTAACCAGCGGGAGGGTCTACGAGCAGTACTTC
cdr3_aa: CASRPLTSGRVYEQYF

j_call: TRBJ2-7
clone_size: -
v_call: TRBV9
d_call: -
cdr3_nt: TGTGCCAGCAGCCCTACTAACTCCTACGAGCAGTACTTC
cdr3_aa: CASSPTNSYEQYF

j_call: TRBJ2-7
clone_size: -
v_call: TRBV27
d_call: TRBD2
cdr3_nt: TGTGCCAGCAGGCAATCCCGGGCTAGCGGGATAGAGCAGTACTTC
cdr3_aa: CASRQSRASGIEQYF

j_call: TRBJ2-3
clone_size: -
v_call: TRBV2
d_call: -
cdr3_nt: TGTGCCAGCAGTCCACAGGGGGCGAGACTAGCGAGGGGTACAGATACGCAGTATTTT
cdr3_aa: CASSPQGARLARGTDTQYF

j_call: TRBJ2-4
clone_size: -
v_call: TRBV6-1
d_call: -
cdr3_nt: TGTGCCAGCAGCGAACCCTCTTTAGCCAAAAACATTCAGTACTTC
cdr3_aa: CASSEPSLAKNIQYF

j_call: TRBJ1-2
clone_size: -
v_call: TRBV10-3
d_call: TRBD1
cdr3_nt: TGTGCCACCCGGGACAGGGAAGGGGCTAACTATGGCTACACCTTC
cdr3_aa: CATRDREGANYGYTF

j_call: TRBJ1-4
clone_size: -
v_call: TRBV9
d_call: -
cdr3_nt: TGTGCCAGCAGCCCCAGCGGTCAAAGGGAAAAACTGTTTTTT
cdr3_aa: CASSPSGQREKLFF

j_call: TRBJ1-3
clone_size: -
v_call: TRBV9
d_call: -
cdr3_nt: TGTGCCAGCAGCGTCGATCCGGACAGTCGAGCGGGAAACACCATATATTTT
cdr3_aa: CASSVDPDSRAGNTIYF

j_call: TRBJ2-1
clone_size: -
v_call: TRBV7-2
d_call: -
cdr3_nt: TGTGCCAGCAGCCGGAGCGGTAACTCCTACAATGAGCAGTTCTTC
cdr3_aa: CASSRSGNSYNEQFF

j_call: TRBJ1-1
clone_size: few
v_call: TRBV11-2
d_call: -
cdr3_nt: TGTGCCAGCCGAGGGGACGGGGGGCTTGCTACTGAAGCTTTCTTT
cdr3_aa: CASRGDGGLATEAFF

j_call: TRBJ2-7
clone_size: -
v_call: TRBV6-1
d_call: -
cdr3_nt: TGTGCCACTCAGGGAGGGCAGTACTTC
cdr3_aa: CATQGGQYF

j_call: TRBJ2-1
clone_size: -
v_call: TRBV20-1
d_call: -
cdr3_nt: TGCAGTGCTAGAGTAAACAATGAGCAGTTCTTC
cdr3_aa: CSARVNNEQFF

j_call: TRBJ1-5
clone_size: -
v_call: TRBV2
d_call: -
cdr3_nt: TGTGCCAGCAAAGGCAGGTATAGCAATCAGCCCCAGCATTTT
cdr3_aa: CASKGRYSNQPQHF

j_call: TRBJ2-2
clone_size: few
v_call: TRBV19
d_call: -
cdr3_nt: TGTGCCAGTAGTATTCGTGTGGACGACGGGGTTCCGAACACCGGGGAGCTGTTTTTT
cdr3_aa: CASSIRVDDGVPNTGELFF

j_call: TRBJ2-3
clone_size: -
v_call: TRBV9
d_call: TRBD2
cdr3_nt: TGTGCCAGCAGCCCCACAAGGGACGATACTAGCGTTAGCACAGATACGCAGTATTTT
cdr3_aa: CASSPTRDDTSVSTDTQYF

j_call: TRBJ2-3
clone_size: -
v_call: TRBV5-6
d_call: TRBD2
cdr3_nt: TGTGCCAGCAGCCTCGGACTAGCGGGAGTGGAGGCAGATACGCAGTATTTT
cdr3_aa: CASSLGLAGVEADTQYF

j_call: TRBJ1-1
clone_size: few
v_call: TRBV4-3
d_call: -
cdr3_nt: TGCGCCAGCAGCAGAGTCCGGGACACTGAAGCTTTCTTT
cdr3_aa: CASSRVRDTEAFF

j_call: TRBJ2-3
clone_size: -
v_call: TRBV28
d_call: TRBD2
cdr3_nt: TGTGCCAGCAGTCCGCGGACTAGCGGCTTCACAGATACGCAGTATTTT
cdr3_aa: CASSPRTSGFTDTQYF

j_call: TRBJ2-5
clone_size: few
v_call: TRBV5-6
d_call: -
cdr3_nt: TGTGCCAGCAGCTTGGATAAACTCCCTCAAGAGACCCAGTACTTC
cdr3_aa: CASSLDKLPQETQYF

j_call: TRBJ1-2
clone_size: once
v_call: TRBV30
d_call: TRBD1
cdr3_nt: TGTGCCTGGAGGAAATACAGGGGATCTAACTATGGCTACACCTTC
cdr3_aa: CAWRKYRGSNYGYTF

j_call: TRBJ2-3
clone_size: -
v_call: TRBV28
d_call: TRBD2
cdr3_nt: TGTGCCAGCAGTCCCCCCAGGCTAGCGGGAGGGGGGGGCACAGATACGCAGTATTTT
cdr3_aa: CASSPPRLAGGGGTDTQYF

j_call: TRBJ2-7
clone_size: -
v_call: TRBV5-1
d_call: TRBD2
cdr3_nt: TGCGCCAGCAGCTTGTCGGGGGGGTCCTACGAGCAGTACTTC
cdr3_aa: CASSLSGGSYEQYF

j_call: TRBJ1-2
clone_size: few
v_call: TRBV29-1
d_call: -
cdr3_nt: TGCAGCGCCACAGAACAGGGCGGACGCTATGGCTACACCTTC
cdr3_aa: CSATEQGGRYGYTF

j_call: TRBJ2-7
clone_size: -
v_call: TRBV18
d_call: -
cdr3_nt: TGTGCCAGCTCACCTTCCCAGTTCCTCGAGCAGTACTTC
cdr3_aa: CASSPSQFLEQYF

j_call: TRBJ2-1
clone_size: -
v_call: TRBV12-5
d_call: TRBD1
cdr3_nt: TGTGCTAGTGGTCCCGGACAGGGGCCCAATGAGCAGTTCTTC
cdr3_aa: CASGPGQGPNEQFF

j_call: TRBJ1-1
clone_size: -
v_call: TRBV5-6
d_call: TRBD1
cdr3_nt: TGTGCCAGCAGCCATACAGGGGGCCTTCCCCGAGCTTTCTTT
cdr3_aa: CASSHTGGLPRAFF

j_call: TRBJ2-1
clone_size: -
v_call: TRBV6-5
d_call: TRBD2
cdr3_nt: TGTGCCAGCAGTTACCCGTCCGGGACTAGATATGAGCAGTTCTTC
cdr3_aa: CASSYPSGTRYEQFF

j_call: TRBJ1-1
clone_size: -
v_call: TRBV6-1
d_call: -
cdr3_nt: TGTGCCAGCCCCCCCAGAGGGAACACTGAAGCTTTCTTT
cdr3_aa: CASPPRGNTEAFF

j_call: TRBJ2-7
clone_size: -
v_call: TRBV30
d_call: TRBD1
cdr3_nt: TGTGCCTGGGCGGGGACAGGCCCCTACGAGCAGTACTTC
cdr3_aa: CAWAGTGPYEQYF

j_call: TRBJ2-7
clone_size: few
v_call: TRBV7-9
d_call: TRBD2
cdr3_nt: TGTGCCAGCAGCTCGGCCGGGACTAGCGGGAGTAGGTACGAGCAGTACTTC
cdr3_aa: CASSSAGTSGSRYEQYF

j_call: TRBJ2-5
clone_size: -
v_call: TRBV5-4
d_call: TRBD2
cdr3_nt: TGTGCCAGCAGCCCGGGGGGGCAAGCATACCAAGAGACCCAGTACTTC
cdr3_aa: CASSPGGQAYQETQYF

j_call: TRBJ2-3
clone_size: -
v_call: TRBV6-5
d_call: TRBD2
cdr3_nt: TGTGCCAGCAGTGTACTAGCGGGGTCCACAGATACGCAGTATTTT
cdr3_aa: CASSVLAGSTDTQYF

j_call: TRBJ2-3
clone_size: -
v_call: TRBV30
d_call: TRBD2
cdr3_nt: TGTGCCTGGAGTACTAGCGGAAGGACAGATACGCAGTATTTT
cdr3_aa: CAWSTSGRTDTQYF

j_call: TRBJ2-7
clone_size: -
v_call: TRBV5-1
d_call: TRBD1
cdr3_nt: TGCGCCAGCAGCTTGGCAAGAGGGGGCTGGGCTAACTACAACGAGCAGTACTTC
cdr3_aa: CASSLARGGWANYNEQYF

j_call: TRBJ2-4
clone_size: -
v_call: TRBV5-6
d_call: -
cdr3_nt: TGTGCCAGCAGCTTGAAGGGTAGAGGGAACATTCAGTACTTC
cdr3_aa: CASSLKGRGNIQYF

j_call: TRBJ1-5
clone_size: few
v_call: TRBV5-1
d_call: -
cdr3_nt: TGCGCCAGCAGCTTGACAGGGAAACAGCCCCAGCATTTT
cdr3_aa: CASSLTGKQPQHF

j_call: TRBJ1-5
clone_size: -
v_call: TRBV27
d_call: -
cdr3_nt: TGTGCCAGCAGTCCATTCTCCTCAAACGCGCAGGGGTCAGGATTGGCCCAGCATTTT
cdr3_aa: CASSPFSSNAQGSGLAQHF